Each of the 8 T cell receptor beta chains below was sequenced from the same sample in a study of shared clonotypes between healthy human individuals. The method was immunoSEQ multiplex PCR; TCRdb's version includes in-frame clones alone and lacks a portion of them. The repertoire holds around 2.1 million clones, 85% to 95% seen once, with under 2% in the top ten. CD45RO negativity and positive selection for CCR7 defined naive CD8 cells, a population that excluded terminally differentiated effector memory CD45RA+ cells. The sample consisted of naive CD8+ T cells from PBMCs. Every receptor here comes from a man in his late teens or twenties in good health. Some clones in this sample may be carry-over from other donors' samples.

This rearrangement joins TRBV28 to TRBJ1-5; the match to TRBD1 covers 7 bases. Losses at the gene ends were 5 bases for V and 3 bases for J; bases not matched to a gene: 7. This CDR3 region has 15 residues. Looked up from germline, CDR1 is MDHEN and CDR2 is SYDVKM. The CDR3 reads CASSPRDSNNQPQHF. In DNA, the CDR3 is TGTGCCAGCAGTCCCCGGGACAGTAACAATCAGCCCCAGCATTTT. The whole variable domain, remainder taken from reference TRBV28 and TRBJ1-5, is DVKVTQSSRYLVKRTGEKVFLECVQDMDHENMFWYRQDPGLGLRLIYFSYDVKMKEKGDIPEGYSVSREKKERFSLILESASTNQTSMYLCASSPRDSNNQPQHFGDGTRLSIL.

The chain has TRBV7-7 and TRBJ2-2; a weak D match, TRBD2 (6 bases). Deletions cut 5 bases from V and 4 bases from J, with 8 bases between. Germline values: CDR1 SSHAT, CDR2 FNYEAQ (reference sequence). The CDR3 totals 13 residues. The CDR3 loop is CASSPRGTGELFF. CDR3 nucleotides: TGTGCCAGCAGCCCGCGGGGCACCGGGGAGCTGTTTTTT. Based on the CDR3 plus reference TRBV7-7 and TRBJ2-2, the full variable domain is GAGVSQSPRYKVTKRGQDVTLRCDPISSHATLYWYQQALGQGPEFLTYFNYEAQPDKSGLPSDRFSAERPEGSISTLTIQRTEQRDSAMYRCASSPRGTGELFFGEGSRLTVL.

The J gene is TRBJ2-3, the V gene TRBV27; D might be TRBD1 (8 bases). The CDR3 extends over 16 amino acids. Germline CDR1 is MNHEY and CDR2 is SMNVEV (reference sequence). V was trimmed by 5 bases and J by 1 base, leaving 16 bases between them. The CDR3 DNA follows: TGTGCCAGCAGTGTTCGACAGGGGAGGGGCACAGATACGCAGTATTTT. Translation gives CASSVRQGRGTDTQYF.

The chain combines TRBV7-9 with TRBJ2-2; D gene unclear. Trimming left V 3 bases short and J 4 bases short, with 12 bases between. The germline CDR1 and CDR2 sequences are SEHNR and FQNEAQ (reference sequence). The length of the CDR3 is 15 residues. CDR3 region: CASSFPGVTTGELFF. For the CDR3, the DNA is TGTGCCAGCAGCTTCCCAGGAGTAACCACCGGGGAGCTGTTTTTT.

Remarks on this clone: Other DNA sequences of this sample code for an identical CDR3. The CDR3 bases are TGTGCCAGCAGTTGGGATCGGGGTTACGAGCAGTACTTC. It yields the protein CASSWDRGYEQYF. V and J are TRBV27 and TRBJ2-7; tentatively, D is TRBD2 (5 bases). The germline V and J ends were trimmed by 4 bases and 4 bases, with 11 bases remaining between them. Germline V lookup: CDR1 MNHEY, CDR2 SMNVEV (reference sequence). The CDR3 sequence is 13 residues long.

The rearrangement uses TRBV10-3 and TRBJ1-2, with 8 bases that match TRBD1. Germline lookup yields CDR1 ENHRY and CDR2 SYGVKD. The ends lost 1 base at V and 5 bases at J; junction bases unmatched: 15. The CDR3 covers 18 residues. CDR3 sequence: CAISELIPGQGVGYGYTF. As DNA, the CDR3 is TGTGCCATCAGTGAGTTAATACCAGGACAGGGAGTGGGGTATGGCTACACCTTC.

This chain links TRBV6-5 with TRBJ2-5; D perhaps matches TRBD2 (5 bases). The germline V gene has CDR1 MNHEY and CDR2 SVGAGI. The CDR3 loop spans 16 amino acids. Trimming pared 2 bases from V and 5 bases from J, leaving 18 bases between. CDR3 DNA sequence: TGTGCCAGCAGTTACGAGGGAGCGAGGACCACCGAGACCCAGTACTTC. It translates to CASSYEGARTTETQYF.

The V call is TRBV7-9, the J call TRBJ2-5; D may be TRBD1 (6 bases). Per germline, CDR1 SEHNR and CDR2 FQNEAQ (reference sequence). The length of the CDR3 is 15 residues. The ends were cut back, 5 bases at V and 5 bases at J, with 18 bases in the middle. The CDR3 protein is CASSLRLGARETQYF. CDR3 sequence (DNA): TGTGCCAGCAGCCTAAGGCTGGGGGCCAGGGAGACCCAGTACTTC. Using reference TRBV7-9 and TRBJ2-5 for the parts outside the CDR3, the full variable domain is DTGVSQNPRHKITKRGQNVTFRCDPISEHNRLYWYRQTLGQGPEFLTYFQNEAQLEKSRLLSDRFSAERPKGSFSTLEIQRTEQGDSAMYLCASSLRLGARETQYFGPGTRLLVL.